Each of the 14 T cell receptor beta chains below was sequenced from the same sample in a study of PD-1 blockade in mismatch repair-deficient tumors. The method was immunoSEQ multiplex PCR; TCRdb's version includes in-frame clones alone and lacks a portion of them. The data show about 68,000 clones, around 80% seen once. Source: peripheral blood, taken 2 weeks after starting pembrolizumab. These receptors came from an adult with mismatch repair-deficient cancer.

The V call is TRBV7-2, the J call TRBJ2-2; 8 bases align to TRBD2. Germline V gene data show CDR1 as SGHTA and CDR2 as FQGNSA. Trimming removed 5 bases from V and 4 bases from J; junction bases left unmatched: 9. This CDR3 has 16 residues. The CDR3 sequence is CASSPSAGVGTGELFF. The CDR3 DNA reads as TGTGCCAGCAGCCCCTCAGCGGGAGTCGGCACCGGGGAGCTGTTTTTT.

The V gene is TRBV18, the J gene TRBJ2-3; D gene uncertain. Germline-derived CDR1 and CDR2 are KGHSH and LQKENI. Trimming removed 3 bases at V and 2 bases at J, with 9 bases between. This CDR3 contains 14 residues. The CDR3 spells CASSPMGPTDTQYF. The CDR3 DNA reads TGTGCCAGCTCACCTATGGGCCCCACAGATACGCAGTATTTT.

The chain joins TRBV2 to TRBJ2-3; TRBD2 aligns across 15 bases. This CDR3 region has 17 residues. Unmatched junction bases numbered 5, after V lost 5 bases and J lost 2 bases. Germline V lookup: CDR1 SNHLY, CDR2 FYNNEI. The CDR3 reads CASSSGTSGRPTDTQYF. The CDR3 DNA sequence: TGTGCCAGCAGTTCGGGGACTAGCGGGAGGCCCACAGATACGCAGTATTTT.

This chain connects TRBV27 to TRBJ2-7; TRBD1 is a possible D gene (5 bases). Per the germline V gene, CDR1 is MNHEY and CDR2 is SMNVEV (reference sequence). This CDR3 region has 13 residues. The V end was cut by 2 bases, the J end by 2 bases, with 7 bases between. CDR3 residues: CASSLKGAYEQYF. The CDR3 nucleotides read TGTGCCAGCAGTTTAAAAGGGGCCTACGAGCAGTACTTC.

This chain connects TRBV19 to TRBJ1-1; no clear D gene. The CDR3 totals 12 residues. V was pared by 4 bases and J by 1 base, with 4 bases between. Germline CDR1 LNHDA, CDR2 SQIVND (reference sequence). The CDR3 DNA follows: TGTGCCAGTAGTAACCCGAACACTGAAGCTTTCTTT. Residues: CASSNPNTEAFF.

This clone was observed once. The chain links TRBV7-3 to TRBJ1-1; a weak D match, TRBD1 (6 bases). Germline-derived CDR1 and CDR2 are SGHTA and FQGTGA. The CDR3 consists of 14 residues. V lost 0 bases and J lost 6, with 11 bases in between. Here the CDR3 DNA reads TGTGCCAGCAGCTTAACAGGGACAAGCGCTGAAGCTTTCTTT. Protein: CASSLTGTSAEAFF.

The CDR3 DNA is TGTGCCAGCAGCTTGGATGCGGGTCAGCCCCAGCATTTT. Translating it yields CASSLDAGQPQHF. The rearrangement links TRBV5-6 to TRBJ1-5; D gene ambiguous. Trimming removed 0 bases from V and 6 bases from J, with 7 bases in between. The germline gives CDR1 SGHDT, CDR2 YYEEEE. The length of the CDR3 is 13 residues.

This chain joins TRBV11-2 and TRBJ2-5; possible D gene TRBD1, 6 bases. This CDR3 has 12 amino acids. Trimming removed 5 bases at V and 5 bases at J, with 9 bases between. Per the germline V gene, CDR1 is SGHAT and CDR2 is FQNNGV. As DNA, the CDR3 is TGTGCCAGCAGCCCACAGGGTGAGACCCAGTACTTC. Translated: CASSPQGETQYF.

This chain joins TRBV7-9 and TRBJ2-7; 11 positions agree with TRBD2. The germline V gene encodes CDR1 SEHNR and CDR2 FQNEAQ (reference sequence). The CDR3 has 15 residues. After removal of 5 bases from V and 3 bases from J, the junction contained 6 bases not matched to a gene. DNA for the CDR3: TGTGCCAGCAGCAAGGGGACTAGCGGAAACTACGAGCAGTACTTC. Its protein product is CASSKGTSGNYEQYF.

The chain uses TRBV4-3 and TRBJ2-7; the match to TRBD1 covers 7 bases. Unmatched junction bases numbered 5, after V lost 4 bases and J lost 5 bases. The CDR3 totals 13 residues. Germline V CDR1 and CDR2: LGHNA, YSLEER. This CDR3 reads CASSRTGENEQYF. As DNA, the CDR3 is TGCGCCAGCAGCCGCACAGGGGAGAACGAGCAGTACTTC.

This chain uses TRBV19 with TRBJ2-1, with D possibly matching TRBD2 (5 bases). Trimming removed 6 bases at V and 6 bases at J, with 15 bases between. This CDR3 region has 14 residues. The germline gives CDR1 LNHDA, CDR2 SQIVND (reference sequence). The CDR3 nucleotides read TGTGCCAGTAGGAAGGACTCTAATACCAATGAGCAGTTCTTC. Amino acids: CASRKDSNTNEQFF.

This chain joins TRBV10-3 and TRBJ2-1; 9 bases align to TRBD1. The CDR3 is 13 amino acids. The junction had 6 bases not matched to a gene; V was cut back by 6 bases and J by 9 bases. Germline values: CDR1 ENHRY, CDR2 SYGVKD. CDR3 residues: CAIRTGGLGEQFF. CDR3 nucleotides: TGTGCCATCAGGACAGGGGGTTTAGGTGAGCAGTTCTTC.

The chain carries TRBV19 and TRBJ1-4, with 7 positions matching TRBD1. CDR1 is LNHDA, CDR2 SQIVND, per germline (reference sequence). The CDR3 sequence is 15 residues long. Unmatched junction bases numbered 6, after V lost 5 bases and J lost 3 bases. The chain's CDR3 is CASSRKGAANEKLFF. The CDR3, as DNA: TGTGCCAGTAGTCGAAAGGGGGCGGCTAATGAAAAACTGTTTTTT.

This rearrangement joins TRBV28 to TRBJ1-5, with TRBD1 identical over 10 bases. Losses at the gene ends were 5 bases for V and 6 bases for J; bases not matched to a gene: 4. In germline, CDR1 is MDHEN, CDR2 SYDVKM. There are 14 residues in the CDR3. In DNA, the CDR3 is TGTGCCAGCAGTCATGACAGGGGGCGTCAGCCCCAGCATTTT. This sequence encodes CASSHDRGRQPQHF.